Each of the 20 T cell receptor beta chains below was sequenced from the same sample in a study of shared clonotypes between healthy human individuals. Clones were sequenced by immunoSEQ multiplex PCR, and TCRdb holds only the in-frame ones, with some missing. The sample gives approximately 650,000 clones, about 95% of which show up once; about 0.11% is in the top ten. The naive CD8 subset, CD45RO-negative cells positively selected for CCR7, excluded terminally differentiated effector memory CD45RA+ cells. What was sequenced was naive CD8+ T cells sorted from blood. All receptors derive from a woman aged 30 to 39 in good health.

The J gene is TRBJ2-1, the V gene TRBV29-1; 10 bases map to TRBD1. V lost 7 bases, J lost 6 bases, and 9 bases stayed unmatched. CDR3 length: 14 residues. Germline lookup yields CDR1 SQVTM and CDR2 ANQGSEA. The DNA of the CDR3 is TGCAGCGCCCTGGGACAGGGGTTCGGCAATGAGCAGTTCTTC. Translation gives CSALGQGFGNEQFF.

The chain joins TRBV7-8 to TRBJ2-7; perhaps TRBD1 as D (6 bases). V lost 5 bases, J lost 2 bases, and 25 bases lay in between. From germline, CDR1 is SGHVS and CDR2 FQNEAQ. The CDR3 runs 18 residues. CDR3 loop: CASSLQLFGQGTTYEQYF. The CDR3 DNA reads TGTGCCAGCAGCCTACAATTATTTGGGCAGGGGACAACCTACGAGCAGTACTTC.

The V gene is TRBV4-1, the J gene TRBJ2-2; 12 positions agree with TRBD2. CDR1 is MGHRA, CDR2 YSYEKL, per germline. The CDR3 runs to 16 residues. The J segment lost 5 bases and the V segment lost 6 bases, leaving 7 bases of the junction unmatched. CDR3: CASSHPLAGGTGELFF. The CDR3 nucleotides are TGCGCCAGCAGTCATCCACTAGCGGGAGGTACCGGGGAGCTGTTTTTT.

The J gene is TRBJ1-1, the V gene TRBV7-9; D is ambiguous. CDR1 and CDR2 (germline): SEHNR, FQNEAQ (reference sequence). This CDR3 is built from 12 residues. The germline V and J ends were trimmed by 1 base and 10 bases, with 10 bases remaining between them. The chain's CDR3 is CASSLEGMGAFF. The CDR3, as DNA: TGTGCCAGCAGCTTAGAAGGGATGGGAGCTTTCTTT.

V and J are TRBV10-3 and TRBJ2-7, with 10 bases lining up with TRBD1. The CDR3 loop spans 16 amino acids. V lost 6 bases to trimming and J lost 2 bases; unmatched junction nucleotides: 10. Germline CDR1 and CDR2: ENHRY and SYGVKD. The CDR3: CAISPTTGTGAYEQYF. The CDR3 DNA sequence: TGTGCCATCAGCCCCACGACCGGGACAGGGGCCTACGAGCAGTACTTC.

The J gene is TRBJ2-7, the V gene TRBV30; 7 positions match TRBD1. V shed 0 bases, J shed 1 base, and the junction held 9 bases outside the gene matches. The CDR3 runs to 16 residues. Germline CDR1 and CDR2: GTSNPN and SVGIG (reference sequence). Here the CDR3 reads CAWSVRGDSYSYEQYF. CDR3 nucleotide sequence: TGTGCCTGGAGTGTACGAGGGGACAGCTATTCCTACGAGCAGTACTTC.

The chain couples TRBV9 to TRBJ2-2; 7 bases line up with TRBD1. From germline, CDR1 is SGDLS and CDR2 YYNGEE. This CDR3 spans 14 amino acids. Trimming cost V 6 bases and J 6 bases; bases outside gene matches: 8. The CDR3 loop is CASTDRNTPGELFF. The CDR3 coding sequence is TGTGCCAGCACGGACAGGAACACGCCCGGGGAGCTGTTTTTT.

The J gene is TRBJ2-2, the V gene TRBV6-5; the D gene is possibly TRBD1 (5 bases). This CDR3 region has 16 residues. Trimming cost V 2 bases and J 2 bases, with 12 bases left between them. Germline V gene data show CDR1 as MNHEY and CDR2 as SVGAGI. The CDR3 nucleotides read TGTGCCAGCAGTTACATTAGGGGCCCTAACACCGGGGAGCTGTTTTTT. It yields the protein CASSYIRGPNTGELFF.

The rearrangement uses TRBV6-6 and TRBJ2-1, with D possibly being TRBD1 (5 bases). Trimming took 5 bases from V and 6 from J, leaving 14 bases between them. The CDR3 has 14 residues. CDR1 MNHNY and CDR2 SVGAGI come from the germline V gene (reference sequence). The CDR3 DNA sequence: TGTGCCAGCAGTAGGGGCCCATTCGGCAATGAGCAGTTCTTC. Amino acid sequence: CASSRGPFGNEQFF.

The CDR3 nucleotides are TGTGCCAGCAGTTTCCAGTATACGGACAGCATACTACCGTACGAGCAGTACTTC. Translating gives CASSFQYTDSILPYEQYF. The chain has TRBV27 and TRBJ2-7; the D gene is possibly TRBD1 (6 bases). The CDR3 consists of 18 residues. Germline V gives CDR1 MNHEY, CDR2 SMNVEV (reference sequence). V shed 3 bases and J shed 4 bases, with 25 bases lying between them.

The DNA for the CDR3 is TGTGCCAGCCCCCCGGAACAAAACCTTCCCCACGAGCAGTACTTC. Amino acids: CASPPEQNLPHEQYF. This chain joins TRBV18 and TRBJ2-7; D is unresolved. CDR3 size: 15 residues. Germline assignment: CDR1 KGHSH and CDR2 LQKENI. V lost 8 bases to trimming and J lost 5 bases, with 22 bases between them.

The chain links TRBV14 to TRBJ2-7; TRBD2 aligns across 8 bases. The J segment lost 3 bases and the V segment lost 3 bases, leaving 7 bases of the junction unmatched. Germline V CDR1 and CDR2: SGHDN, FVKESK. The CDR3 covers 15 residues. In DNA, the CDR3 is TGTGCCAGCAGCCATACTAGCGGCATAAGCTACGAGCAGTACTTC. It specifies CASSHTSGISYEQYF.

The V call is TRBV27, the J call TRBJ2-7; 7 bases agree with TRBD2. Germline values: CDR1 MNHEY, CDR2 SMNVEV (reference sequence). J gave up 6 bases and V 2 bases, and 10 bases lay outside the gene matches. The CDR3 has 15 residues. The CDR3 sequence is CASSLETAGDAEQYF. For the CDR3, the DNA is TGTGCCAGCAGTTTAGAGACGGCGGGAGACGCCGAGCAGTACTTC.

The chain carries TRBV19 and TRBJ1-1, with a tentative D call TRBD1 (6 bases). Germline CDR1 and CDR2: LNHDA and SQIVND (reference sequence). This CDR3 has 12 residues. V gave up 7 bases and J gave up 10 bases, with 16 bases separating them. CDR3 bases: TGTGCCAGTACCGCGGCTTCGGGGGCAGCTTTCTTT. Translation gives CASTAASGAAFF.

The rearrangement links TRBV27 to TRBJ2-1, with D perhaps given as TRBD1 or TRBD2 (5 bases each). CDR1 and CDR2 (germline): MNHEY, SMNVEV (reference sequence). The CDR3 is 16 residues long. V was cut by 5 bases and J by 5 bases, with 19 bases left in between. The chain's CDR3 is CASSNPGTEADNEQFF. CDR3 nucleotide sequence: TGTGCCAGCAGTAACCCCGGGACGGAGGCTGACAATGAGCAGTTCTTC.

J is TRBJ1-2 and V is TRBV4-2, with TRBD1 as a possible D gene (5 bases). Trimming removed 4 bases at V and 3 bases at J, with 15 bases between. Per the germline V gene, CDR1 is LGHNA and CDR2 is YNFKEQ. CDR3 length equals 15 residues. CDR3 in amino acids: CASSPTGGSHYGYTF. The CDR3 region has the DNA TGTGCCAGCAGCCCGACGGGGGGATCTCACTATGGCTACACCTTC.

The chain has TRBV30 and TRBJ2-1; perhaps D is TRBD1 or TRBD2 (5 bases each). CDR1 is GTSNPN, CDR2 SVGIG, per germline (reference sequence). The CDR3 covers 13 residues. Between the trimmed V and J ends, which lost 8 bases and 3 bases, there was a span of 14 bases. The CDR3: CAGDGAIYNEQFF. CDR3 nucleotide sequence: TGTGCCGGGGACGGGGCCATCTACAATGAGCAGTTCTTC.

This chain links TRBV7-7 with TRBJ2-7; D might be TRBD1 (6 bases). V was trimmed by 5 bases and J by 0 bases, leaving 14 bases between them. The CDR3 extends over 15 amino acids. Germline V gene lookup returns CDR1 SSHAT and CDR2 FNYEAQ (reference sequence). CDR3 bases: TGTGCCAGCAGCCCAGGGGCAGGGAGCTCCTACGAGCAGTACTTC. It specifies CASSPGAGSSYEQYF.

The chain uses TRBV27 and TRBJ2-1, with D tentatively TRBD2 (5 bases). The CDR3 extends over 12 amino acids. Trimming removed 0 bases at V and 10 bases at J, with 7 bases between. Germline CDR1 and CDR2: MNHEY and SMNVEV (reference sequence). CDR3 in DNA: TGTGCCAGCAGTTTATCGGGAGTAGAGCAGTTCTTC. This translates into CASSLSGVEQFF.

CDR3 protein: CASSPHHPGTGINEKLFF. DNA of the CDR3: TGTGCCAGCAGTCCACACCACCCAGGTACAGGAATAAATGAAAAACTGTTTTTT. The gene calls are TRBV27 and TRBJ1-4, with D tentatively TRBD1 (5 bases). Germline lookup yields CDR1 MNHEY and CDR2 SMNVEV (reference sequence). Trimming pared 5 bases from V and 5 bases from J, leaving 24 bases between. This CDR3 contains 18 residues.